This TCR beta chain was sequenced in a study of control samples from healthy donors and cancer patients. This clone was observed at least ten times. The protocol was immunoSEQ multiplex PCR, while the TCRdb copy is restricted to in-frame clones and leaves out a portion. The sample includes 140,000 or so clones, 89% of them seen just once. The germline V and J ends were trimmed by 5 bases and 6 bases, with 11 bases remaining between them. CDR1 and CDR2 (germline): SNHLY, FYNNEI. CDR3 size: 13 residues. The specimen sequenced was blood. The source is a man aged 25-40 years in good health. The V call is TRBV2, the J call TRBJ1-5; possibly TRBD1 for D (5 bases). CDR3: CASSRTSSQPQHF. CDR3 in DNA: TGTGCCAGCAGTCGGACATCCAGTCAGCCCCAGCATTTT.